This T cell receptor beta chain originates from a study of CD8 T cells in ankylosing spondylitis. The study, taken as a whole, reports: A TCR beta motif of several highly homologous variants appeared characteristic of ankylosing spondylitis blood. Reportedly, matched ankylosing spondylitis synovial fluid was significantly enriched for disease-linked clones.

The CDR3 is made up of 15 amino acids. Per the germline V gene, CDR1 is SEHNR and CDR2 is FQNEAQ (reference sequence). After removal of 1 base from V and 12 bases from J, the junction contained 9 bases not matched to a gene. TCRdb used MiXCR to reprocess the 5' RACE reads, holding one entry per CDR3 protein. The table includes roughly 700,000 distinct CDR3 sequences, around a fifth detected once. This clonotype occurred once. Its matching antigen is unknown. This chain uses TRBV7-9 with TRBJ2-1, with TRBD1 identical over 10 bases. The receptor comes from a male donor with ankylosing spondylitis. Sequenced material: blood, either unsorted or a sorted T cell fraction (not recorded which). The CDR3 sequence: CASSLDGTGVFGQFF. Written as DNA, the CDR3 is TGTGCCAGCAGCTTAGACGGGACAGGGGTTTTTGGGCAGTTCTTC.